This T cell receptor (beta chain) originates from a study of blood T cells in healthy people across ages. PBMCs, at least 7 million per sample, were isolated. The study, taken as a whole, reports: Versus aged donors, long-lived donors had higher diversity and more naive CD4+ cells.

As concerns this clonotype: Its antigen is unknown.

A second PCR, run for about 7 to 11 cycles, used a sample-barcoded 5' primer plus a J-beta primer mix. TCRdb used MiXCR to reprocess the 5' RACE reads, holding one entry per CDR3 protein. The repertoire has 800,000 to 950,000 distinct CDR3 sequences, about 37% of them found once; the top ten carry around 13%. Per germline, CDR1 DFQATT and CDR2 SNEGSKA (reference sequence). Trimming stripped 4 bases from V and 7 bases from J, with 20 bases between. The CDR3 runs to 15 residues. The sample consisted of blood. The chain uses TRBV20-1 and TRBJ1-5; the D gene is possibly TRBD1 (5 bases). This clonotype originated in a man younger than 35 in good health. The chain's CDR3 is CSATTNQGSNQPQHF. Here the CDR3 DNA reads TGCAGTGCTACTACAAATCAGGGAAGTAACCAGCCCCAGCATTTT.